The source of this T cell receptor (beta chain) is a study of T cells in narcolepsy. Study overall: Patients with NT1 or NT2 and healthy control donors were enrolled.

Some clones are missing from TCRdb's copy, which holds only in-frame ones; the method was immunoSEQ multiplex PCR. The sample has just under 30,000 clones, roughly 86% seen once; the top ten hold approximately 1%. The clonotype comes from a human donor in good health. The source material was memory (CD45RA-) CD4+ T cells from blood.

CDR3 DNA: TGTGCCAGCAGGATAAGGACAGTGATCACCGGGGAGCTGTTTTTT. Translation: CASRIRTVITGELFF. The chain couples TRBV28 to TRBJ2-2; maybe TRBD1 (6 bases). The V end was cut by 6 bases, the J end by 4 bases, with 15 bases between. The CDR3 is made up of 15 amino acids. The germline CDR1 and CDR2 sequences are MDHEN and SYDVKM.